These 8 T cell receptor beta chains originate from one sample sequenced in a study of CD8 T cells in ankylosing spondylitis. Study-wide results and caveats: A TCR beta motif made of several highly homologous variants seemed typical of ankylosing spondylitis blood.

TCRdb processed the 5' RACE reads anew with MiXCR; each CDR3 protein has one entry. Here the sample spans fewer than 550,000 distinct CDR3 sequences, about 5.4% being singletons. Antigen specificity for these receptors is unknown. What was sequenced was blood, either unsorted or a sorted T cell fraction (not recorded which). All receptors derive from a male donor with ankylosing spondylitis.

This clonotype was observed many times. The rearrangement joins TRBV7-9 to TRBJ2-5; TRBD1 matches at 8 bases. V gave up 0 bases and J gave up 5 bases; unmatched junction bases: 8. The CDR3 has 16 amino acids. CDR1 SEHNR and CDR2 FQNEAQ come from the germline V gene (reference sequence). The CDR3 DNA sequence: TGTGCCAGCAGCTTAGCGCGAGCAGGGGGCTGGGAGACCCAGTACTTC. Translated: CASSLARAGGWETQYF. The full variable domain, rest sourced from reference TRBV7-9 and TRBJ2-5, is DTGVSQNPRHKITKRGQNVTFRCDPISEHNRLYWYRQTLGQGPEFLTYFQNEAQLEKSRLLSDRFSAERPKGSFSTLEIQRTEQGDSAMYLCASSLARAGGWETQYFGPGTRLLVL.

This clonotype was picked up many times. The chain combines TRBV20-1 with TRBJ1-3; 7 bases line up with TRBD1. The germline gives CDR1 DFQATT, CDR2 SNEGSKA (reference sequence). The CDR3 totals 16 residues. V lost 2 bases and J lost 4; bases outside the gene matches: 11. CDR3 sequence (DNA): TGCAGTGCTAGATCATGGGCAGGGGGAAAAGGAAACACCATATATTTT. The encoded protein is CSARSWAGGKGNTIYF.

This clonotype showed up many times. Here the CDR3 reads CAISLALAGGPETQYF. The CDR3, as DNA: TGTGCCATCAGTCTGGCCTTAGCGGGAGGGCCAGAGACCCAGTACTTC. The V gene is TRBV10-3, the J gene TRBJ2-5, with 11 bases lining up with TRBD2. Losses at the gene ends were 5 bases for V and 4 bases for J; bases not matched to a gene: 9. In germline, CDR1 is ENHRY, CDR2 SYGVKD. The CDR3 sequence is 16 residues long.

This clonotype was seen many times. V usage is TRBV5-6 and J usage is TRBJ1-5, with 10 nucleotides matching TRBD1. J lost 5 bases, V lost 4 bases, and 6 bases had no gene match. The germline V gene has CDR1 SGHDT and CDR2 YYEEEE. The CDR3 is 15 amino acids. CDR3 DNA: TGTGCCAGCAGCCCCGGGACAGGGGTTTATCAGCCCCAGCATTTT. Residues: CASSPGTGVYQPQHF.

The table lists this clonotype with many counts. The chain is built from TRBV3-1 and TRBJ2-1, with 11 bases lining up with TRBD2. The length of the CDR3 is 15 residues. Per germline, CDR1 LGHDT and CDR2 YNNKEL (reference sequence). The ends lost 1 base at V and 6 bases at J; junction bases unmatched: 2. In nucleotides, the CDR3 is TGTGCCAGCAGCCAAGTACTAGCGGGAGTCAATGAGCAGTTCTTC. Residues: CASSQVLAGVNEQFF.

This clonotype was observed many times. J is TRBJ2-7 and V is TRBV29-1, with D perhaps assigned TRBD1 or TRBD2 (5 bases each). The CDR3 has 14 residues. The germline V gene encodes CDR1 SQVTM and CDR2 ANQGSEA. The ends were cut back, 3 bases at V and 12 bases at J, with 24 bases in the middle. The CDR3 nucleotides read TGCAGCGTTGAGACGAAGGGGATTTTGGGGACCCGGTACTTC. It codes for CSVETKGILGTRYF.

This clonotype was found a few times. At one end, the junction sequence differs from germline, possibly due to a read error. The chain links TRBV20-1 to TRBJ2-1; perhaps D is TRBD1 or TRBD2 (5 bases each). There are 16 residues in the CDR3. Germline CDR1 DFQATT, CDR2 SNEGSKA (reference sequence). In DNA, the CDR3 is TGCTGTGCTAGAGATAGATCCGGGGCTAGGTACAATGAGCAGTTCTTC. Protein sequence: CCARDRSGARYNEQFF.

This clonotype came up many times. V gene TRBV10-3 combines with J gene TRBJ1-2, with a weak D call TRBD1 (5 bases). The germline CDR1 and CDR2 sequences are ENHRY and SYGVKD. There are 14 residues in the CDR3. The V gene lost 7 bases and the J gene lost 4 bases, with 16 bases spanning the gap. The DNA for the CDR3 is TGTGCCATCAAAAAAGACCGGGGACGCTATGGCTACACCTTC. Encoded protein: CAIKKDRGRYGYTF.